Listed below are T cell receptor beta chains from one sample, sequenced in a study of CD8 T cells in Susac syndrome. MiXCR was run by TCRdb on the immunoSEQ multiplex PCR reads, yielding one entry per CDR3 protein. The sample includes 100,000 to 150,000 distinct CDR3 sequences, around 94% of them seen just once. The sequenced material came from CD4+ T cells from PBMCs. The receptors stem from a human donor in good health. Both conserved end residues are part of each CDR3.

V	J	CDR3
TRBV5-1	TRBJ1-1	CASRLLQASGTEAFF
TRBV18	TRBJ2-3	CASSPPTEFSTDTQYF
TRBV30	TRBJ1-1	CAWSPQGNTEAFF
TRBV20-1	TRBJ1-4	CSARSSWEGNEKLFF
TRBV2	TRBJ1-2	CASSLSGQGRGYTF
TRBV20-1	TRBJ2-7	CSARWASSYEQYF
TRBV19	TRBJ1-1	CASSPRGVRVNTEAFF
TRBV20-1	TRBJ1-1	CSARLNGPMNTEAFF
TRBV20-1	TRBJ2-1	CSARDHRGSSYNEQFF
TRBV3-1	TRBJ2-7	CASSQVNYEQYF
TRBV12-3/TRBV12-4	TRBJ2-5	CASSSTGVETQYF
TRBV5-1	TRBJ1-5	CASSEGARNQPQHF
TRBV29-1	TRBJ2-4	CSVAPGQGINIQYF
TRBV20-1	TRBJ1-1	CSARVRTGAIQAFF
TRBV5-1	TRBJ2-7	CASSLSSGGFSYEQYF
TRBV29-1	TRBJ1-1	CSAQGQGNTEAFF
TRBV5-1	TRBJ1-1	CASSLRGPQNTEAFF
TRBV1	TRBJ2-2	CTSSQVGDTDTGELFF
TRBV6-5	TRBJ1-2	CASSYSTAYGYTF
TRBV12-3/TRBV12-4	TRBJ2-7	CASSPLTGGEQYF
TRBV10-3	TRBJ2-3	CAISGVAVTDTQYF
TRBV5-4	TRBJ1-2	CASSTDGNYGYTF
TRBV6-1	TRBJ2-6	CASSERGRAGANVLTF
TRBV4-3	TRBJ1-2	CASSDPTGGRYGYTF
TRBV18	TRBJ2-2	CASSPPGQGNTGELFF
TRBV7-9	TRBJ2-4	CASSSLFLAKNIQYF
TRBV6-5	TRBJ2-7	CASWGAEAGGYEQYF
TRBV5-1	TRBJ1-1	CASSPDRGGTEAFF
TRBV2	TRBJ2-5	CASSRAGEKEETQYF
TRBV29-1	TRBJ1-4	CSVEAGQGGEKLFF
TRBV12-3/TRBV12-4	TRBJ1-5	CASSPTNQPQHF